This T cell receptor (beta chain) was observed in a study of control samples from healthy donors and cancer patients. The J segment lost 8 bases and the V segment lost 0 bases, leaving 3 bases of the junction unmatched. CDR1 is SGHTA, CDR2 FQGNSA, per germline. CDR3 length equals 15 residues. Data came from immunoSEQ multiplex PCR; TCRdb stores just in-frame clones and leaves some out. Of around 130,000 clones listed, just under 90% are singletons. The chain is built from TRBV7-2 and TRBJ2-1; 11 bases are a match to TRBD2. The TCR comes from a man between 50 and 59 years old with head and neck cancer. Material: PBMCs. The CDR3 protein is CASSLAGTSGDEQFF. The CDR3 DNA is TGTGCCAGCAGCTTAGCCGGGACTAGCGGCGATGAGCAGTTCTTC.